One sample yielded the 12 T cell receptor beta chains listed below, sequenced in a study of blood T cell repertoires in COVID-19. Only in-frame clones appear in the TCRdb table, and some are missing; sequencing was by immunoSEQ multiplex PCR. The table lists just over 300,000 clones, over 85% of them singletons. Sequencing was done on a sample of peripheral blood. Source of these receptors: a woman aged 25 to 45 with COVID-19, enrolled during active disease.

The chain joins TRBV3-1 (or the pseudogene TRBV3-2) to TRBJ2-1, with TRBD1 matching 10 bases. Germline trimming cut 3 bases from V and 6 bases from J; bases unmatched to any gene: 5. The germline gives CDR1 LGHDT, CDR2 YNNKEL (reference sequence). The CDR3 totals 15 residues. CDR3 loop: CASSQRTGGSNEQFF. CDR3 DNA sequence: TGTGCCAGCAGCCAGAGGACAGGGGGATCCAATGAGCAGTTCTTC.

This clone was detected only once. The rearrangement links TRBV19 to TRBJ2-3; 13 bases map to TRBD2. J lost 6 bases, V lost 7 bases, and 16 bases had no gene match. The germline CDR1 and CDR2 sequences are LNHDA and SQIVND (reference sequence). This CDR3 spans 18 amino acids. CDR3 sequence (DNA): TGTGCCAGTACCTTGACTAGCGGGGGGCCCTCCTCCACGGATACGCAGTATTTT. Its translation: CASTLTSGGPSSTDTQYF.

This chain uses TRBV6-1 with TRBJ2-7; 7 bases are a match to TRBD2. V was clipped by 1 base and J by 5 bases; unmatched bases: 2. Germline V gene lookup returns CDR1 MNHNS and CDR2 SASEGT. This CDR3 has 13 amino acids. Written as DNA, the CDR3 is TGTGCCAGCAGTGAAGAGGCGGGGGACGAGCAGTACGTC. Translated, it gives CASSEEAGDEQYV.

This clone was seen a handful of times. This sequence joins TRBV19 and TRBJ1-2, with 7 bases identical to TRBD1. Germline CDR1 LNHDA, CDR2 SQIVND (reference sequence). This CDR3 is built from 17 residues. Unmatched junction bases numbered 17, after V lost 6 bases and J lost 4 bases. The CDR3 protein is CASSFRILGTATYGYTF. DNA for the CDR3: TGTGCCAGTAGCTTCCGAATTCTCGGGACAGCGACCTATGGCTACACCTTC.

The rearrangement links TRBV5-8 to TRBJ1-2; a weak D match, TRBD1 (5 bases). CDR3 length: 15 residues. Germline assignment: CDR1 SGHTS and CDR2 YDEGEE. Trimming pared 4 bases from V and 9 bases from J, leaving 22 bases between. CDR3 nucleotides: TGTGCCAGCAGCCACGACGGGGACGGACTATTAAGCTACACCTTC. It yields the protein CASSHDGDGLLSYTF. Based on the CDR3 plus reference TRBV5-8 and TRBJ1-2, the full variable domain is EAGVTQSPTHLIKTRGQQATLRCSPISGHTSVYWYQQALGLGLQFLLWYDEGEERNRGNFPPRFSGRQFPNYSSELNVNALELEDSALYLCASSHDGDGLLSYTFGSGTRLTVV.

This clone came up a few times. V gene TRBV9 combines with J gene TRBJ2-7; 9 nucleotides match TRBD1. J lost 1 base, V lost 4 bases, and 6 bases had no gene match. Per germline, CDR1 SGDLS and CDR2 YYNGEE. The CDR3 contains 15 residues. In DNA, the CDR3 is TGTGCCAGCAGCCCCCGCGACAGGGGGTCCTACGAGCAGTACTTC. This encodes CASSPRDRGSYEQYF. Using reference TRBV9 and TRBJ2-7 for the parts outside the CDR3, the full variable domain is DSGVTQTPKHLITATGQRVTLRCSPRSGDLSVYWYQQSLDQGLQFLIQYYNGEERAKGNILERFSAQQFPDLHSELNLSSLELGDSALYFCASSPRDRGSYEQYFGPGTRLTVT.

The gene calls are TRBV30 and TRBJ1-2; 7 bases match TRBD1. Germline values: CDR1 GTSNPN, CDR2 SVGIG (reference sequence). The CDR3 spans 17 residues. V lost 1 base and J lost 3; bases outside the gene matches: 14. The CDR3 coding sequence is TGTGCCTGGAGTGGGTGGATAGAGACAGGGAAGGACTATGGCTACACCTTC. As protein: CAWSGWIETGKDYGYTF.

The chain is built from TRBV5-5 and TRBJ1-4; 7 bases map to TRBD1. The CDR3 is 15 amino acids. Germline CDR1 SGHKS, CDR2 YYEKEE (reference sequence). The J segment lost 10 bases and the V segment lost 5 bases, leaving 14 bases of the junction unmatched. The CDR3 DNA sequence: TGTGCCAGCAGTTTAGTACAGGGACAGATTGGAAAACTGTTTTTT. Protein: CASSLVQGQIGKLFF.

The rearrangement joins TRBV9 to TRBJ2-2, with 12 positions matching TRBD2. CDR1 is SGDLS, CDR2 YYNGEE, per germline. J was trimmed by 2 bases and V by 3 bases; bases with no gene match: 2. CDR3 length equals 16 residues. CDR3 sequence reads: CASSGTSGANTGELFF. The CDR3 DNA reads TGTGCCAGCAGCGGGACTAGCGGGGCTAACACCGGGGAGCTGTTTTTT.

The chain has TRBV7-9 and TRBJ1-6; TRBD1 is a possible D gene (5 bases). From germline, CDR1 is SEHNR and CDR2 FQNEAQ (reference sequence). Between the trimmed V and J ends, which lost 5 bases and 10 bases, there was a span of 15 bases. The CDR3 has 14 amino acids. CDR3: CASSDGRGRSPLHF. As DNA, the CDR3 is TGTGCCAGCAGCGACGGACGGGGGAGATCACCCCTCCACTTT.

The V and J genes are TRBV29-1 and TRBJ1-1, with D perhaps matching TRBD1 (5 bases). CDR3 length: 13 amino acids. The V gene lost 6 bases and the J gene lost 0 bases, with 11 bases spanning the gap. Germline-derived CDR1 and CDR2 are SQVTM and ANQGSEA. CDR3 nucleotide sequence: TGCAGCGTGGCGGGGCAGATGAACACTGAAGCTTTCTTT. Translated: CSVAGQMNTEAFF.

The chain recombines TRBV5-5 with TRBJ2-7, with unresolved D. Germline-derived CDR1 and CDR2 are SGHKS and YYEKEE (reference sequence). The CDR3 has 14 residues. Trimming removed 0 bases from V and 2 bases from J, with 9 bases in between. The CDR3 protein is CASSLAWPPYEQYF. Here the CDR3 DNA reads TGTGCCAGCAGCTTGGCCTGGCCTCCCTACGAGCAGTACTTC.